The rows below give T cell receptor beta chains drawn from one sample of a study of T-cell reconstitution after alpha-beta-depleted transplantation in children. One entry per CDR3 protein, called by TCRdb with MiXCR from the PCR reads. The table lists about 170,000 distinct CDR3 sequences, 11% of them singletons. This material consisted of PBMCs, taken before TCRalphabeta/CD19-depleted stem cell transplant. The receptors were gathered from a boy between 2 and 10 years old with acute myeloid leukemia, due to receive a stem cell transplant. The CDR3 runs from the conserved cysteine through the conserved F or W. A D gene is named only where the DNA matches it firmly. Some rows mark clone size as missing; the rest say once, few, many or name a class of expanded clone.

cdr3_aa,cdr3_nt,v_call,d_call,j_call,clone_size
CSAREGGTPGHEQYF,TGCAGTGCTAGAGAGGGAGGGACACCGGGACACGAGCAGTACTTC,TRBV20-1,.,TRBJ2-7,many
CASTETGNYEQYF,TGTGCCAGCACCGAAACAGGGAACTACGAGCAGTACTTC,TRBV12-3/TRBV12-4,.,TRBJ2-7,many
CASSSPGLAGSLSYEQYF,TGCGCCAGCAGCTCCCCGGGACTAGCGGGAAGTTTGTCCTACGAGCAGTACTTC,TRBV5-1,TRBD2,TRBJ2-7,many
CASSWTAGTPAYEQYF,TGTGCCAGCAGCTGGACAGCCGGGACTCCAGCCTACGAGCAGTACTTC,TRBV11-2,.,TRBJ2-7,.
CASGRSAGGIFGYTF,TGTGCTAGTGGTCGGTCAGCAGGGGGCATTTTTGGCTACACCTTC,TRBV12-5,TRBD1,TRBJ1-2,.
CASSFRSTNEKLFF,TGTGCCAGCAGTTTCCGCTCAACTAATGAAAAACTGTTTTTT,TRBV27,.,TRBJ1-4,many
CASSIGLYNEQFF,TGTGCCAGTAGTATAGGTCTTTACAATGAGCAGTTCTTC,TRBV19,.,TRBJ2-1,.
CASSSISSGTYEQYF,TGTGCCAGCAGCTCAATCAGCAGCGGAACCTACGAGCAGTACTTC,TRBV11-2,.,TRBJ2-7,.
CAISEREVSYNEQFF,TGTGCCATCAGTGAGCGGGAGGTCTCCTACAATGAGCAGTTCTTC,TRBV10-3,TRBD2,TRBJ2-1,many
CSVEESGSYFEAFF,TGCAGCGTTGAAGAATCGGGGTCCTACTTCGAAGCTTTCTTT,TRBV29-1,.,TRBJ1-1,.
CASGWGIGADTQYF,TGTGCTAGTGGTTGGGGAATTGGTGCAGATACGCAGTATTTT,TRBV12-5,.,TRBJ2-3,few
CSAGRPEYYGYTF,TGCAGTGCTGGGCGACCAGAATACTATGGCTACACCTTC,TRBV20-1,.,TRBJ1-2,many
CASSLTQWGNYEQYF,TGTGCCAGCAGCCTGACACAATGGGGGAATTACGAGCAGTACTTC,TRBV7-2,.,TRBJ2-7,many
CASRPIAGDAHEQYF,TGCGCCAGCAGACCCATAGCGGGAGATGCCCACGAGCAGTACTTC,TRBV10-1,TRBD2,TRBJ2-7,many
CASRLFPSAEYNEQFF,TGTGCCAGCAGATTATTCCCATCAGCCGAATACAATGAGCAGTTCTTC,TRBV12-3/TRBV12-4,.,TRBJ2-1,many
CASRATGTIAKNIQYF,TGTGCCAGCAGAGCGACAGGGACCATAGCCAAAAACATTCAGTACTTC,TRBV2,TRBD1,TRBJ2-4,many
CASSQAEVKRNEKLFF,TGCGCCAGCAGCCAAGCTGAGGTCAAACGTAATGAAAAACTGTTTTTT,TRBV4-1,.,TRBJ1-4,many
CASSLAAAYYGYTF,TGTGCCAGCAGCTTAGCGGCGGCCTACTATGGCTACACCTTC,TRBV11-2,.,TRBJ1-2,many
CASSDSVGSPLHF,TGTGCCAGCAGCGACAGCGTCGGCTCACCCCTCCACTTT,TRBV2,.,TRBJ1-6,many
CASSQVGLPLFF,TGCGCCAGCAGCCAAGTGGGACTCCCGCTGTTCTTC,TRBV4-1,.,TRBJ2-1,many
CATSELQDSSEKLFF,TGTGCCACCAGTGAATTGCAGGATTCCAGTGAAAAACTGTTTTTT,TRBV24-1,.,TRBJ1-4,many
CASSLEGPPGEQYF,TGCGCCAGCAGCCTCGAAGGACCCCCTGGCGAGCAGTACTTC,TRBV5-1,.,TRBJ2-7,many
CSVLTSASSYEQYF,TGCAGCGTCCTAACTAGCGCGAGCTCCTACGAGCAGTACTTC,TRBV29-1,TRBD2,TRBJ2-7,many
CASSLDRGQPQHF,TGCGCCAGCAGCTTGGACAGGGGGCAGCCCCAGCATTTT,TRBV5-1,TRBD1,TRBJ1-5,many
CSARPGTGLSNTGELFF,TGCAGTGCTAGACCCGGGACAGGGTTGAGTAACACCGGGGAGCTGTTTTTT,TRBV20-1,TRBD1,TRBJ2-2,many